These T cell receptor beta chains were read from a single sample in a study of blood T cell repertoires in COVID-19. Repertoires were generated with immunoSEQ multiplex PCR, while TCRdb's copy carries only in-frame clones and drops some. This table holds 56,000 or so clones, approximately 81% found once. The sequenced sample was peripheral blood. These receptors all come from an elderly woman with acute or convalescent COVID-19. Both conserved end residues are trimmed from each CDR3. Each record gives: D gene, J gene, V gene, CDR3 protein. The D gene is left open where the match is weak.

D gene: NA; J gene: TRBJ1-1; V gene: TRBV4-1; CDR3 protein: ASSQGFFGRAEAF
D gene: TRBD1; J gene: TRBJ2-1; V gene: TRBV13; CDR3 protein: ASSRGQGAFDEQF
D gene: TRBD2; J gene: TRBJ2-1; V gene: TRBV5-1; CDR3 protein: ASSSTSGGANNEQF
D gene: NA; J gene: TRBJ1-5; V gene: TRBV6-1; CDR3 protein: ASSERGGRAQGPQH
D gene: TRBD1; J gene: TRBJ1-1; V gene: TRBV5-1; CDR3 protein: ASSRQGENTEAF
D gene: NA; J gene: TRBJ2-6; V gene: TRBV2; CDR3 protein: ASSQQGSSSGANVLT
D gene: NA; J gene: TRBJ1-1; V gene: TRBV5-1; CDR3 protein: ASSLDGGLTEAF
D gene: TRBD1; J gene: TRBJ1-5; V gene: TRBV10-3; CDR3 protein: AIRGTDNQPQH
D gene: TRBD2; J gene: TRBJ2-3; V gene: TRBV11-2; CDR3 protein: ASSSSGGSTDTQY
D gene: NA; J gene: TRBJ2-7; V gene: TRBV10-3; CDR3 protein: AISRGSPSYEQY
D gene: NA; J gene: TRBJ2-3; V gene: TRBV18; CDR3 protein: ASSQNRQGTDTQY
D gene: NA; J gene: TRBJ2-3; V gene: TRBV20-1; CDR3 protein: SASYRDTQY
D gene: NA; J gene: TRBJ1-1; V gene: TRBV19; CDR3 protein: ASSATRGHTEAF
D gene: TRBD1; J gene: TRBJ1-6; V gene: TRBV5-1; CDR3 protein: ASSLRGQESSPLH
D gene: NA; J gene: TRBJ2-5; V gene: TRBV11-2; CDR3 protein: ASSLGDKETQY
D gene: TRBD1; J gene: TRBJ2-3; V gene: TRBV27; CDR3 protein: ASSPTGGVDTQY
D gene: NA; J gene: TRBJ1-1; V gene: TRBV6-6; CDR3 protein: ASFKGENTEAF
D gene: NA; J gene: TRBJ1-5; V gene: TRBV19; CDR3 protein: ASSDEARNQPQH
D gene: TRBD1; J gene: TRBJ1-2; V gene: TRBV5-3; CDR3 protein: ARSVQGDYGYT
D gene: TRBD2; J gene: TRBJ2-4; V gene: TRBV19; CDR3 protein: ASSILAGGPKNIQY
D gene: NA; J gene: TRBJ1-2; V gene: TRBV5-8; CDR3 protein: ASSLDFSGYT
D gene: TRBD1; J gene: TRBJ2-2; V gene: TRBV5-4; CDR3 protein: ASSLPQGTGAGELF
D gene: TRBD2; J gene: TRBJ2-3; V gene: TRBV13; CDR3 protein: ASSLILSTSGGARTDTQY
D gene: NA; J gene: TRBJ2-3; V gene: TRBV10-1; CDR3 protein: ASSEYSGTQY
D gene: TRBD1; J gene: TRBJ2-7; V gene: TRBV19; CDR3 protein: ASSIASGQGYEQY
D gene: TRBD1; J gene: TRBJ2-2; V gene: TRBV19; CDR3 protein: ASTTGVGTGELF
D gene: TRBD1; J gene: TRBJ1-1; V gene: TRBV5-1; CDR3 protein: ASSQGGHPNTEAF
D gene: NA; J gene: TRBJ1-4; V gene: TRBV3-1/TRBV3-2; CDR3 protein: ASSPRAGATNEKLF
D gene: TRBD1; J gene: TRBJ1-5; V gene: TRBV2; CDR3 protein: ASRRGQDQPQH
D gene: NA; J gene: TRBJ1-3; V gene: TRBV21-1; CDR3 protein: ASSLDSSGNTIY
D gene: TRBD2; J gene: TRBJ2-7; V gene: TRBV15; CDR3 protein: ATSRDRLAGGTYEQY
D gene: NA; J gene: TRBJ1-1; V gene: TRBV30; CDR3 protein: AWSVVRELTEAF
D gene: NA; J gene: TRBJ1-1; V gene: TRBV3-1/TRBV3-2; CDR3 protein: ASSSQGYTEAF
D gene: TRBD2; J gene: TRBJ2-1; V gene: TRBV5-1; CDR3 protein: ASSSRGGSYNEQF
D gene: TRBD2; J gene: TRBJ2-3; V gene: TRBV5-8; CDR3 protein: ASSFSGGADTQY
D gene: TRBD1; J gene: TRBJ2-2; V gene: TRBV5-1; CDR3 protein: ASSLGRTGDTGELF